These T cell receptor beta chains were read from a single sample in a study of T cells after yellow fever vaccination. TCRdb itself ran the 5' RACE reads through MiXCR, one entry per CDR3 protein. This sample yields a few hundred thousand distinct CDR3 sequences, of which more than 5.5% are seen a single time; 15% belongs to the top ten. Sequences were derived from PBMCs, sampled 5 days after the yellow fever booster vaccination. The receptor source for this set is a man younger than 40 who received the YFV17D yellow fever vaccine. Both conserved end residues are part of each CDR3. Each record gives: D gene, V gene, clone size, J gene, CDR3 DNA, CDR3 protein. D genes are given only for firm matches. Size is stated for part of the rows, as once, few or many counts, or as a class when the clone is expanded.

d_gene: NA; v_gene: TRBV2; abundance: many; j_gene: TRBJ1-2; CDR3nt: TGTGCCAGCAGCGGAGGACGGTTTTCTATCGGCTACACCTTC; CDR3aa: CASSGGRFSIGYTF
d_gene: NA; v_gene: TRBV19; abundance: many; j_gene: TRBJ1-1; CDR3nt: TGTGCCAGTTGGGACGGGACCCAGGTCACTGAAGCTTTCTTT; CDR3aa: CASWDGTQVTEAFF
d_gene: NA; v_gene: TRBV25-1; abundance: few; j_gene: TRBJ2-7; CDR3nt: TGTGCCAGCAGTCCAGCGCCCCACTACGAGCAGTACTTC; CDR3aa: CASSPAPHYEQYF
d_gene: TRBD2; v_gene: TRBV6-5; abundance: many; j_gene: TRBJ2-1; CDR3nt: TGTGCCAGCATTTTCCGGGACGAAAGCGGGACCAGCTCCTACAATGAGCAGTTCTTC; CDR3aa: CASIFRDESGTSSYNEQFF
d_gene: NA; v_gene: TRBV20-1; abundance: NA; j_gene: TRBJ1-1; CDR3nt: TGCAGTGCTAGGGGGGTGATAGGGATGAACACTGAAGCTTTCTTT; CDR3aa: CSARGVIGMNTEAFF
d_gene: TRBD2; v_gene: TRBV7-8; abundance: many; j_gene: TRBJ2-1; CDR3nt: TGTGCCAGCAGCTCAGCGGGGGCTAGCGGGAGGGTCTACAATGAGCAGTTCTTC; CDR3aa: CASSSAGASGRVYNEQFF
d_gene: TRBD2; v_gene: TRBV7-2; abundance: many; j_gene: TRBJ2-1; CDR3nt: TGTGCCAGCAGCCCCTCGGGAGGGCCCTATGAGCAGTTCTTC; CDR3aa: CASSPSGGPYEQFF
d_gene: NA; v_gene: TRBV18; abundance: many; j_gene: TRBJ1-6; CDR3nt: TGTGCCAGCTCACCTCAGGGTGCGGATTCACCCCTCCACTTT; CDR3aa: CASSPQGADSPLHF
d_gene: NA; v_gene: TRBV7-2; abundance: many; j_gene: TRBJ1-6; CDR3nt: TGTGCCAGTAGCGGACAGCCTAATAATTCACCCCTCCACTTT; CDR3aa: CASSGQPNNSPLHF
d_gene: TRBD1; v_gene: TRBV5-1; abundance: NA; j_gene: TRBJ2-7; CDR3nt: TGCGCCAGCAGCGAGAGGGACAGGGTCCGCGAGCAGTACTTC; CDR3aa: CASSERDRVREQYF
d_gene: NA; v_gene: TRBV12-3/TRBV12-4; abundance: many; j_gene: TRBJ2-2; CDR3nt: TGTGCCAGCAGTCACCAGGAGGGCCTTTTCCGAGGGGAGCTGTTTTTT; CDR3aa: CASSHQEGLFRGELFF
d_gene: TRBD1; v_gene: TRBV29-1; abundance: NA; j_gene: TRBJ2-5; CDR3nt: TGCAGCGTGGTTGACAGGGGGGAGACCCAGTACTTC; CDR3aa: CSVVDRGETQYF
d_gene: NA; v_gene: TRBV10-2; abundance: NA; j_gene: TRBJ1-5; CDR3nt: TGCGCCAGCAGCCCCCAAATCTATCAGCCCCAGCATTTT; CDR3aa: CASSPQIYQPQHF
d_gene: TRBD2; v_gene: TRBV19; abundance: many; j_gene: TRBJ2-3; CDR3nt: TGTGCCAGTAGTATCGTGGCGGGAGCCCCCACAGATACGCAGTATTTT; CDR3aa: CASSIVAGAPTDTQYF
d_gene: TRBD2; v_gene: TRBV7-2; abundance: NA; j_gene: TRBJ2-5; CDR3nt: TGTGCCAGCAGCCTCGAGCGGGGGACCCAGTACTTC; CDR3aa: CASSLERGTQYF
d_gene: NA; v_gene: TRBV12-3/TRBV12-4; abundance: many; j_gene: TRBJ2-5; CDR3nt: TGTGCCAGCAGTTTGGGAACTGCTGGCCAGTACTTC; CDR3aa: CASSLGTAGQYF
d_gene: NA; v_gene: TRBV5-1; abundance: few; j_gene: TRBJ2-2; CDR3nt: TGCGCCAGCAGCTTGGGAAGTGGGTTAACGGCCGGGGAGCTGTTTTTT; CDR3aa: CASSLGSGLTAGELFF
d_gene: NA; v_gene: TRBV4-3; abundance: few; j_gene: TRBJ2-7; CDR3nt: TGCGCCAGCAGTCACAGACTGGGCTCCTACGAGCAGTACTTC; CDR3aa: CASSHRLGSYEQYF
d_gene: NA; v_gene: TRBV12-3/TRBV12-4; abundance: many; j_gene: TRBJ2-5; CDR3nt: TGTGCCAGCGGAGAAGAGACCCAGTACTTC; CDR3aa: CASGEETQYF
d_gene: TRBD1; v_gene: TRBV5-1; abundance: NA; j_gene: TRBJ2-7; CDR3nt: TGCGCCAGCAGCGCCAATACAGGGGTGACCTACGAGCAGTACTTC; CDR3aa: CASSANTGVTYEQYF
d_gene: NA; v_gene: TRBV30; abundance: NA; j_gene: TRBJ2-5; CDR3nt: TGTGCCTGGCGAGCCGGAATAGAGACCCAGTACTTC; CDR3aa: CAWRAGIETQYF
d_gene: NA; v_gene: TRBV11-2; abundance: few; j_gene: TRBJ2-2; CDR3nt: TGTGCCAGCAGCGCTAAGGTTTCCGGGGAGCTGTTTTTT; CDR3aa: CASSAKVSGELFF
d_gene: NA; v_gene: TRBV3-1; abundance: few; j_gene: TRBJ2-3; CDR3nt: TGTGCCAGCAGCCAAGCGAGAGGGAGCCGGGGGAATACGCAGTATTTT; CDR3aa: CASSQARGSRGNTQYF
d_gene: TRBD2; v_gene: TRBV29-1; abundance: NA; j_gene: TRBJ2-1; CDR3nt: TGCAGCGAAATACTAGCGGGGATCTACAATGAGCAGTTCTTC; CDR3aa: CSEILAGIYNEQFF
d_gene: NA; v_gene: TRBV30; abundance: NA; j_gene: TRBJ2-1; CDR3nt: TGTGCCTGGAAAGGAATAACTATCTGGTTCTTC; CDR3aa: CAWKGITIWFF
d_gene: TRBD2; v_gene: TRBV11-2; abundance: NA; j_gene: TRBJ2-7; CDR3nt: TGTGCCAGCAGCGCCGGACTAGTGTCCTACGAGCAGTACTTC; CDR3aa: CASSAGLVSYEQYF
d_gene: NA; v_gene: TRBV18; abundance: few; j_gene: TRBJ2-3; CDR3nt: TGTGCCAGCTCCCCCGCTAGCAGCTACACAGATACGCAGTATTTT; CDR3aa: CASSPASSYTDTQYF
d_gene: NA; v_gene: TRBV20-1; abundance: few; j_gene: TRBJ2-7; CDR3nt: TGCAGTGCCACAAGGGGGGGTCCTACCTACGAGCAGTACTTC; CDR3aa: CSATRGGPTYEQYF
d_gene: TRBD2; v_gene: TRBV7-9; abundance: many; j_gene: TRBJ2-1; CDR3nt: TGTGCCAGCAGCTCACTAGCGGAACACCCCGGCGGTGAGCAGTTCTTC; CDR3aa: CASSSLAEHPGGEQFF
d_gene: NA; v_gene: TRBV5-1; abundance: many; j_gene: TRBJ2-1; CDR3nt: TGCGCCAGCAGCTTGGTTGGTACATGGCAGTTCTTC; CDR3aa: CASSLVGTWQFF
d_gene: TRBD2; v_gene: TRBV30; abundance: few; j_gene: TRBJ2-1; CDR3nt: TGTGCCTGGGGAGGGAGCGGGAGCTCCTACAATGAGCAGTTCTTC; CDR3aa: CAWGGSGSSYNEQFF
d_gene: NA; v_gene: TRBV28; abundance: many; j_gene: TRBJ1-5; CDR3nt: TGTGCCACGACACGGGGAATGAGCAATCAGCCCCAGCATTTT; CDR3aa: CATTRGMSNQPQHF
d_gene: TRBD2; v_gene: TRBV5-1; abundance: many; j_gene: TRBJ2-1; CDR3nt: TGCGCCAGCAGCTTGGTAGCGGGAGTTGGCAATGAGCAGTTCTTC; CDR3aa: CASSLVAGVGNEQFF
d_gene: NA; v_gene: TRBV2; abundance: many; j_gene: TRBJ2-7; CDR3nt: TGTGCCAGCAGAAGCCCCGGGACCTACGAGCAGTACTTC; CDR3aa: CASRSPGTYEQYF
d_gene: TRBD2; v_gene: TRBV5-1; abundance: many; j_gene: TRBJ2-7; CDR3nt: TGCGCCAGCAGCCAGGGACTAGCGGGGATCGCGTGGGAGCAGTACTTC; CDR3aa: CASSQGLAGIAWEQYF
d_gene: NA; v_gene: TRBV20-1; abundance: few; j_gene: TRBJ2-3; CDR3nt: TGCAGTGCTAGAGCCACGGCACAGAGCACAGATACGCAGTATTTT; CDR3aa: CSARATAQSTDTQYF
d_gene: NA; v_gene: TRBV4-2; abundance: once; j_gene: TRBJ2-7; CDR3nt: TGTGCCAGCAGCCCTTGGAGGACGAAGGGCCACAATCACTCCGAGCAGTACTTC; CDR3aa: CASSPWRTKGHNHSEQYF
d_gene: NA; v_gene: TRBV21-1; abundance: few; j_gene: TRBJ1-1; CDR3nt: TGTGCCAGCAGTAAAAGGAGCGGGGGCTGCACTGAAGCTTTCTTT; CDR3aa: CASSKRSGGCTEAFF
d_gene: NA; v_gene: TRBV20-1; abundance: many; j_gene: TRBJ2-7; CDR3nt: TGCAGTGCCTCTCATCCGCAATCCTACGAGCAGTACTTC; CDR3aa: CSASHPQSYEQYF
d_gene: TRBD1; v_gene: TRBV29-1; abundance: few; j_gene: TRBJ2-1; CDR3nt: TGCAGCGGGGACAGTCGCGGATACAATGAGCAGTTCTTC; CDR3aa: CSGDSRGYNEQFF
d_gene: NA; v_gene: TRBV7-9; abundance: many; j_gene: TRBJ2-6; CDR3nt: TGTGCCAGCAGCTTAGTCGCGGTCACCAACGTCCTGACTTTC; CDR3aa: CASSLVAVTNVLTF
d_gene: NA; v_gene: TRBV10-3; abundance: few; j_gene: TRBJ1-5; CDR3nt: TGTGCCATCAGTGAGTCGGTCTTCGCTAATCAGCCCCAGCATTTT; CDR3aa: CAISESVFANQPQHF